The clone carrying this T cell receptor (beta chain) occurred once. The data were obtained in a study of blood T cell repertoires in COVID-19. Across the study: Sample material is recorded as cDNA or gDNA derived from T cells, B-cell-depleted T cells, or PBMCs.

The data were produced by immunoSEQ multiplex PCR, yet TCRdb's version contains in-frame clones alone and is incomplete. This sample has some 150,000 clones; approximately 88% occur once, and the top ten carry approximately 5%. The CDR3 runs 15 residues. CDR1 and CDR2 from the germline V gene are SGHRS and YFSETQ. V was cut by 4 bases and J by 1 base, with 14 bases left in between. The V and J genes are TRBV5-1 and TRBJ1-1, with D tentatively TRBD1 (5 bases). The specimen sequenced was peripheral blood. The sequence came from a human donor in a cohort sampled during active COVID-19. The CDR3 coding sequence is TGCGCCAGCAGCCGGCGGAGGGGTCAGAACACTGAAGCTTTCTTT. Amino acids: CASSRRRGQNTEAFF.